The clone carrying this T cell receptor (beta chain) was recorded many times. Its specificity is not known. Every cDNA TCR molecule received its own unique molecular identifier. TCRdb re-derived calls from the 5' RACE reads in MiXCR, one entry per CDR3 protein. The sample consists of fewer than 20,000 distinct CDR3 sequences, under 7% of them appearing once. Sample time point: sample taken at primary tumor resection. In each case, whole RNA from tumor, nontumor lung or frozen PBMC was sequenced unsorted. The data are from a study of spatial heterogeneity in lung cancer. Study information: Sequence detection consistently recorded a greater number of beta-chain than alpha-chain sequences. The study found that TCR transcript counts in tumor regions correlated strongly with a matched bulk RNA-seq T cell module score.

Overall study findings and caveats: Expanded intratumoral alpha and beta TCR counts tracked tumor mutation counts.

In germline, CDR1 is SNHLY, CDR2 FYNNEI. V lost 2 bases to trimming and J lost 3 bases; unmatched junction nucleotides: 10. The CDR3 runs 19 residues. This chain connects TRBV2 to TRBJ2-2, with 12 bases matching TRBD2. The sample in question was lung tumor tissue, obtained at surgery. The receptor's source is a female donor with early-stage non-small cell lung cancer. The CDR3: CASSESASGRALYTGELFF. The DNA of the CDR3 is TGTGCCAGCAGTGAATCTGCTAGCGGGAGGGCCTTGTACACCGGGGAGCTGTTTTTT.